This T cell receptor (beta chain) comes out of a study of cytomegalovirus exposure and HLA in healthy donors. Study outcomes and limitations: The authors later linked a missense DCLRE1C variant to TCR beta V- and J-gene trimming.

In the case of this clone: The antigen is not known.

V was trimmed by 4 bases and J by 3 bases, leaving 20 bases between them. Germline V gives CDR1 SGHRS, CDR2 YFSETQ. The CDR3 runs to 17 residues. The PCR made use of 60 Vbeta and 13 Jbeta primers. The method was immunoSEQ multiplex PCR; TCRdb's version includes in-frame clones alone and lacks a portion of them. This table holds over 150,000 clones, under 85% found once. The clonotype comes from a woman in her late teens or twenties in good health and CMV-seropositive. Material: PBMCs. The gene calls are TRBV5-1 and TRBJ2-1, with a tentative D call TRBD1 (6 bases). DNA of the CDR3: TGCGCCAGCAGCGCAATATCCGACAGGCTGTACTACAATGAGCAGTTCTTC. It translates to CASSAISDRLYYNEQFF.